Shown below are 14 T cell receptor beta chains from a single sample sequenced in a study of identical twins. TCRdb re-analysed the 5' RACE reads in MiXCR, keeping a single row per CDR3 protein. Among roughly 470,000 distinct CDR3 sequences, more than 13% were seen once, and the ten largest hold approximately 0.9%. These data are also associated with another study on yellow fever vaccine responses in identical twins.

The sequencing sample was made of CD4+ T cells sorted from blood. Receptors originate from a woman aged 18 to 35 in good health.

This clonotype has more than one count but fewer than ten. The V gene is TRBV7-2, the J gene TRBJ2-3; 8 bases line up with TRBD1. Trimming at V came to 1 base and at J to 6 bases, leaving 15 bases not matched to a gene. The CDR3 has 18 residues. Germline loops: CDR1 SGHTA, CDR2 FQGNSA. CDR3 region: CASSLVRAGGRVADTQYF. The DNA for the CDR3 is TGTGCCAGCAGCTTAGTGCGCGCAGGGGGCAGGGTTGCGGATACGCAGTATTTT.

CDR3 nucleotides: TGTGCCACCAAAACTGGGACACTAGATTACAATGAGCAGTTCTTC. It codes for CATKTGTLDYNEQFF. V and J are TRBV6-1 and TRBJ2-1; D may be TRBD1 (6 bases). The CDR3 extends over 15 amino acids. Germline V gene sequence: CDR1 MNHNS, CDR2 SASEGT. The V and J ends lost 10 bases and 4 bases respectively, with 20 bases between them.

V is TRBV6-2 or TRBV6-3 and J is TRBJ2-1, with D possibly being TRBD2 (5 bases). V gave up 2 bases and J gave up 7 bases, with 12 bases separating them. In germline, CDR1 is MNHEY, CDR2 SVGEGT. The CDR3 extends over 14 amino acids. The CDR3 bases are TGTGCCAGCAGTTACAGCTACCCGGGGAATGAGCAGTTCTTC. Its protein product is CASSYSYPGNEQFF.

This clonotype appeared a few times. In nucleotides, the CDR3 is TGTGCCAGCAGGTCGGGACAGATAGGTTTAGGGCAGTACTTC. Translated: CASRSGQIGLGQYF. J is TRBJ2-7 and V is TRBV28, with 7 bases that match TRBD1. The CDR3 extends over 14 amino acids. Looked up from germline, CDR1 is MDHEN and CDR2 is SYDVKM. V was clipped by 6 bases and J by 9 bases; unmatched bases: 14.

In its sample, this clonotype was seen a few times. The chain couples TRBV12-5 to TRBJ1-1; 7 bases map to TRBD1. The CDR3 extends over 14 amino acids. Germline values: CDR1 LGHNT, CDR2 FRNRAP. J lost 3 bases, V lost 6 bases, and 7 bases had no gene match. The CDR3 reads CASGPGQKHTEAFF. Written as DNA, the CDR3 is TGTGCTAGTGGCCCGGGACAGAAGCACACTGAAGCTTTCTTT.

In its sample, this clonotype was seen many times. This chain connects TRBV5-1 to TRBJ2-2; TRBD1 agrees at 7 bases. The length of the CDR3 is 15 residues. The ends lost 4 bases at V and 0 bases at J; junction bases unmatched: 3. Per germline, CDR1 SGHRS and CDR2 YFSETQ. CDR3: CASSAGQANTGELFF. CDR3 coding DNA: TGCGCCAGCAGCGCCGGACAGGCGAACACCGGGGAGCTGTTTTTT.

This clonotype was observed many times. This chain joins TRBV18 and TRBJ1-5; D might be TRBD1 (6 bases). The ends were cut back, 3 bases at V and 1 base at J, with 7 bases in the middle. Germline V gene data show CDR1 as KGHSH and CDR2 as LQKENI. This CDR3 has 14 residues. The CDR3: CASSPGHSNQPQHF. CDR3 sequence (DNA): TGTGCCAGCTCACCGGGACACAGCAATCAGCCCCAGCATTTT. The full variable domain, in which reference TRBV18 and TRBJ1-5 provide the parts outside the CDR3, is NAGVMQNPRHLVRRRGQEARLRCSPMKGHSHVYWYRQLPEEGLKFMVYLQKENIIDESGMPKERFSAEFPKEGPSILRIQQVVRGDSAAYFCASSPGHSNQPQHFGDGTRLSIL.

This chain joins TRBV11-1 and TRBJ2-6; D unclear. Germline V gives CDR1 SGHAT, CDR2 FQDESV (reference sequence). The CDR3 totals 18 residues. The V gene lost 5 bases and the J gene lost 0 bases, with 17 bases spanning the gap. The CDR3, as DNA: TGTGCCAGCAGCACCCGGACGAAACTGAGCTCTGGGGCCAACGTCCTGACTTTC. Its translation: CASSTRTKLSSGANVLTF.

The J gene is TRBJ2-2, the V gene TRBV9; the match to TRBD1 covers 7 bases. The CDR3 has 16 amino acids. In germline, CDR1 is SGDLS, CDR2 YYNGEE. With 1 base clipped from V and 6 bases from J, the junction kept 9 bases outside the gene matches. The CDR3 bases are TGTGCCAGCAGCGTACAGACAGGGTCGTACGCCGGGGAGCTGTTTTTT. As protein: CASSVQTGSYAGELFF. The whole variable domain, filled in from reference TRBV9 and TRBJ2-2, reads DSGVTQTPKHLITATGQRVTLRCSPRSGDLSVYWYQQSLDQGLQFLIQYYNGEERAKGNILERFSAQQFPDLHSELNLSSLELGDSALYFCASSVQTGSYAGELFFGEGSRLTVL.

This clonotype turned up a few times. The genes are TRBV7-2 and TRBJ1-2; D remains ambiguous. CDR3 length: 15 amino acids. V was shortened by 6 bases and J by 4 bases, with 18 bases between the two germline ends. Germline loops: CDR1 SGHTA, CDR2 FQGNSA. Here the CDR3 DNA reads TGTGCCAGCAGGGACGAGAAGGCCTCTTCCTATGGCTACACCTTC. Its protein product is CASRDEKASSYGYTF. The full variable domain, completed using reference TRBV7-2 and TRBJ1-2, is GAGVSQSPSNKVTEKGKDVELRCDPISGHTALYWYRQSLGQGLEFLIYFQGNSAPDKSGLPSDRFSAERTGGSVSTLTIQRTQQEDSAVYLCASRDEKASSYGYTFGSGTRLTVV.

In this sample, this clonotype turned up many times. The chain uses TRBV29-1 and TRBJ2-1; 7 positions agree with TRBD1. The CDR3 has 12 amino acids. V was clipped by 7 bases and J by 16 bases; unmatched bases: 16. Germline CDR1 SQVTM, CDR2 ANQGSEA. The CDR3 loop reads CSAQEGKGGCFF. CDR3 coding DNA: TGCAGCGCCCAAGAAGGAAAAGGGGGCTGTTTCTTC.

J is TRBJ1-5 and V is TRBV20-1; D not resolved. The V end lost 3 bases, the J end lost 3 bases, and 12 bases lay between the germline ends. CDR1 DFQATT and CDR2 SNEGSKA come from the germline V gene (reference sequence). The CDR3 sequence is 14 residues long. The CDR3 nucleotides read TGCAGTGCTAGCTCCATGGGGTACAATCAGCCCCAGCATTTT. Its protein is CSASSMGYNQPQHF.

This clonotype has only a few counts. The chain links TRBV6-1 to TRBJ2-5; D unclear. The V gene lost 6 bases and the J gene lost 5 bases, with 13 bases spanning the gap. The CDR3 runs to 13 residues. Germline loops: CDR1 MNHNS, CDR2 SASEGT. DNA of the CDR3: TGTGCCAGCAGCCTCGAATCGTTTGAGACCCAGTACTTC. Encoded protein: CASSLESFETQYF.

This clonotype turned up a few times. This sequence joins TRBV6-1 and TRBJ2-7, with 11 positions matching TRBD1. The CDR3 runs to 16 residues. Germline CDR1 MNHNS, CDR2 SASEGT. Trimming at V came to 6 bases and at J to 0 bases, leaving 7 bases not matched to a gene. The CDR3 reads CASSSTGQGASYEQYF. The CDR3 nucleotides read TGTGCCAGCAGCTCAACAGGACAGGGGGCCTCCTACGAGCAGTACTTC.